This section outlines one TCR beta chain sequence together with its context. The CDR3 covers 14 residues. Germline V gene sequence: CDR1 DFQATT, CDR2 SNEGSKA (reference sequence). The ends lost 3 bases at V and 4 bases at J; junction bases unmatched: 6. The data belong to a study of blood T cell repertoires in COVID-19. The overall study: Acute and convalescent COVID-19 specimens originated in the United States, Italy and Spain. T cells, B-cell-depleted T cells, or PBMCs provided the cDNA or gDNA that served as material.

Per the original methods: Quantification of nucleated cells was approximated via reference gene primer amplification. Repertoires were generated with immunoSEQ multiplex PCR, while TCRdb's copy carries only in-frame clones and drops some. The DNA gave D and trimming, while V, J and clone size come from that table. The sample has about 110,000 clones, roughly 83% seen once. This receptor was identified in a woman aged 60-70 years with acute or convalescent COVID-19. This sequence joins TRBV20-1 and TRBJ2-1; 7 nucleotides agree with TRBD2. Sequencing was performed on peripheral blood. CDR3 coding DNA: TGCAGTGCTAGTAGGGAACTAGCGTACAATGAGCAGTTCTTC. This sequence encodes CSASRELAYNEQFF.